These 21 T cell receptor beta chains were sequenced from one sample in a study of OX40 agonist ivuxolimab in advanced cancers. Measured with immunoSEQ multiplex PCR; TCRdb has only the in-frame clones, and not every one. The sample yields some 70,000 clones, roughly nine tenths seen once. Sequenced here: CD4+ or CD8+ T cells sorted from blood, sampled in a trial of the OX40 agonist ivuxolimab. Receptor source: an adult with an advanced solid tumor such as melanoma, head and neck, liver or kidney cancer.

CDR3 region: CASSPGASGGPGEQFF. The DNA of the CDR3 is TGTGCCAGCAGCCCCGGGGCTAGCGGGGGGCCGGGGGAGCAGTTCTTC. The genes are TRBV7-9 and TRBJ2-1; 11 nucleotides match TRBD2. The CDR3 has 16 amino acids. The J segment lost 10 bases and the V segment lost 5 bases, leaving 13 bases of the junction unmatched. Germline-derived CDR1 and CDR2 are SEHNR and FQNEAQ (reference sequence).

This chain's CDR3 is CARQGAKGYTF. Written as DNA, the CDR3 is TGTGCCAGACAGGGGGCAAAAGGCTACACCTTC. The gene calls are TRBV6-7 and TRBJ1-2, with TRBD1 identical over 9 bases. TRBV6-7 is designated an ORF whose function remains uncertain. This CDR3 has 11 residues. Germline trimming cut 9 bases from V and 8 bases from J; bases unmatched to any gene: 4.

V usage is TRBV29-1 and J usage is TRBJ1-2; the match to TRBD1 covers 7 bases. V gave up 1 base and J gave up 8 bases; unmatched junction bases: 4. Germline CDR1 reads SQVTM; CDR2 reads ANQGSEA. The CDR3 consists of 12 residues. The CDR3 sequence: CSVEGGQLGYTF. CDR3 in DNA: TGCAGCGTTGAAGGGGGACAGTTAGGCTACACCTTC.

The CDR3 DNA is TGTGCCAGCAGTGCCAGCCCAGGCACCGGGGAGCTGTTTTTT. It is translated as CASSASPGTGELFF. The chain uses TRBV6-4 and TRBJ2-2; D ambiguous. Deletions cut 4 bases from V and 4 bases from J, with 10 bases between. The germline V gene encodes CDR1 MRHNA and CDR2 SNTAGT. This CDR3 comprises 14 residues.

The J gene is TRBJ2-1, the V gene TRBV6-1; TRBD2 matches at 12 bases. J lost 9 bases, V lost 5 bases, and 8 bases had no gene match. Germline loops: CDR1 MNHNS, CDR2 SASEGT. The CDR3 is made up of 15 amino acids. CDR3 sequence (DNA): TGTGCCAGCAGTACCCCTAGCGGGGGGGCCTTTGAGCAGTTCTTC. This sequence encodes CASSTPSGGAFEQFF.

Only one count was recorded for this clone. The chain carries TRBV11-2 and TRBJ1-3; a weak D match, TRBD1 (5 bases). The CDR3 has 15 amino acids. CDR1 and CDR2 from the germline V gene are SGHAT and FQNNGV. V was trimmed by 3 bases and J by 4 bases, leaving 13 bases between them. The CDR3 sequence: CASSLSGVRGNTIYF. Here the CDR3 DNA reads TGTGCCAGCAGCTTGTCGGGGGTCAGAGGAAACACCATATATTTT.

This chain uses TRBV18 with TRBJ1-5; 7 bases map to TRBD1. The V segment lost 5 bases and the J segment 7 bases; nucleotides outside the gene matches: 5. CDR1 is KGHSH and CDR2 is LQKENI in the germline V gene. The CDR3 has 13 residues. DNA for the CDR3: TGTGCCAGCTCAGCCGGGACAGACCAGCCCCAGCATTTT. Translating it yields CASSAGTDQPQHF.

The DNA for the CDR3 is TGTGCCAGCAAACTTCAGTGGGTGGATACGCAGTATTTT. Encoded protein: CASKLQWVDTQYF. The rearrangement uses TRBV5-6 and TRBJ2-3; D gene unclear. Germline V gives CDR1 SGHDT, CDR2 YYEEEE. The CDR3 is 13 amino acids. Trimming stripped 6 bases from V and 6 bases from J, with 14 bases between.

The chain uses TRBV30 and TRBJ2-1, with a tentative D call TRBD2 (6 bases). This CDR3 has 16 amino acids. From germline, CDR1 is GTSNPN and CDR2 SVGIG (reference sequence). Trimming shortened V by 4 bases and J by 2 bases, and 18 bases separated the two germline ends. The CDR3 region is CAWTTKGTRAYNEQFF. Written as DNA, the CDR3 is TGTGCCTGGACCACAAAGGGGACTCGCGCCTACAATGAGCAGTTCTTC.

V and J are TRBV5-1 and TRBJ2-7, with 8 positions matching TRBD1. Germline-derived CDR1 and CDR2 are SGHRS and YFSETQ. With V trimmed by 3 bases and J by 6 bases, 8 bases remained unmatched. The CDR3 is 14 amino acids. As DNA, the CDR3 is TGCGCCAGCAGCTCGACAGGGGTAGCCGCCGAGCAGTACTTC. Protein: CASSSTGVAAEQYF.

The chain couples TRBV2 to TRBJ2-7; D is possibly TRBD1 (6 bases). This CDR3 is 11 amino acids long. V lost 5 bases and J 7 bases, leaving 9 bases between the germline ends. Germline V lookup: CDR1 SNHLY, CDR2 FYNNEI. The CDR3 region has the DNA TGTGCCAGCAGTTTTGGGACAGAGCAGTACTTC. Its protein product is CASSFGTEQYF.

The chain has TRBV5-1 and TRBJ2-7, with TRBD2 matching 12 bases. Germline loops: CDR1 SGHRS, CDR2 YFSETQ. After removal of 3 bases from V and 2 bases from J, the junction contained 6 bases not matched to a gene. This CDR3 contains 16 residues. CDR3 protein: CASSWDPSGGAYEQYF. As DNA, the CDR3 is TGCGCCAGCAGCTGGGATCCTAGCGGGGGGGCCTACGAGCAGTACTTC. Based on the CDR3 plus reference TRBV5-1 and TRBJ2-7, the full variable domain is KAGVTQTPRYLIKTRGQQVTLSCSPISGHRSVSWYQQTPGQGLQFLFEYFSETQRNKGNFPGRFSGRQFSNSRSEMNVSTLELGDSALYLCASSWDPSGGAYEQYFGPGTRLTVT.

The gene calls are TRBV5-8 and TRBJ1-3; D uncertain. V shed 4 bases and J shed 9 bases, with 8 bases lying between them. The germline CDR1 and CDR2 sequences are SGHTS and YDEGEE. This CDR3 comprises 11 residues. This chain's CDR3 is CASSPSSTIYF. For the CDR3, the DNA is TGTGCCAGCAGCCCGTCTAGCACCATATATTTT. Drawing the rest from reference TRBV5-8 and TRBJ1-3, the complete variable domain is EAGVTQSPTHLIKTRGQQATLRCSPISGHTSVYWYQQALGLGLQFLLWYDEGEERNRGNFPPRFSGRQFPNYSSELNVNALELEDSALYLCASSPSSTIYFGEGSWLTVV.

As DNA, the CDR3 is TGTGCCAGCAGCCAAGCCCAACAGCATAACTATGGCTACACCTTC. It specifies CASSQAQQHNYGYTF. V usage is TRBV4-2 and J usage is TRBJ1-2; D gene uncertain. CDR1 and CDR2 (germline): LGHNA, YNFKEQ. The CDR3 covers 15 residues. V was cut by 1 base and J by 1 base, with 10 bases left in between.

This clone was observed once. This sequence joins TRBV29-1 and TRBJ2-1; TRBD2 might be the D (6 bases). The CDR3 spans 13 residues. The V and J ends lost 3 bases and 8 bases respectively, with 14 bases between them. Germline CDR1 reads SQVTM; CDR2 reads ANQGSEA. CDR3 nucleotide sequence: TGCAGCGTTGAGCGCGGGATTGTGGATGAGCAGTTCTTC. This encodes CSVERGIVDEQFF.

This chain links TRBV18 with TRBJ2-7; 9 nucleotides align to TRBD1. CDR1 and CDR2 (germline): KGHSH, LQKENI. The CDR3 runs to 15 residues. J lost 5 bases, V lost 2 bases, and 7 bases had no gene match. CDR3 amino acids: CASSPGTGTRNEQYF. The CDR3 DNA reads TGTGCCAGCTCACCAGGGACAGGGACGAGAAACGAGCAGTACTTC.

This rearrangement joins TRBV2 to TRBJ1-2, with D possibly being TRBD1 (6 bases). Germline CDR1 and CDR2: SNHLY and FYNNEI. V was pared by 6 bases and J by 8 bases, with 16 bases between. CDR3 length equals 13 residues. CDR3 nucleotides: TGTGCCAGCAGACAAGGACAGTTCGTGGGCTACACCTTC. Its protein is CASRQGQFVGYTF. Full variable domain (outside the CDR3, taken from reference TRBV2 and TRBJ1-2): EPEVTQTPSHQVTQMGQEVILRCVPISNHLYFYWYRQILGQKVEFLVSFYNNEISEKSEIFDDQFSVERPDGSNFTLKIRSTKLEDSAMYFCASRQGQFVGYTFGSGTRLTVV.

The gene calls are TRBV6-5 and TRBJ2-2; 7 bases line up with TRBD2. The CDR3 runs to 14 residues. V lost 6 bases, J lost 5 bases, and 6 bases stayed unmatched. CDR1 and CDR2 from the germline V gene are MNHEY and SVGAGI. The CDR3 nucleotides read TGTGCCAGCAGCCGCGGGGGTAGGACCGGGGAGCTGTTTTTT. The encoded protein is CASSRGGRTGELFF.

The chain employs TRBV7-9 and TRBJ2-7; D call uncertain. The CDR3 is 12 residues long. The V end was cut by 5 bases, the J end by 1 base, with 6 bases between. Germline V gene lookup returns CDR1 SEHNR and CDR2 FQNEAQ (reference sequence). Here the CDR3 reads CASSGRSYEQYF. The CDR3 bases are TGTGCCAGCAGCGGACGGTCCTACGAGCAGTACTTC.

CDR3 in amino acids: CASRKDRRGGYTF. For the CDR3, the DNA is TGTGCCAGCAGAAAAGACAGGAGGGGTGGCTACACCTTC. This chain joins TRBV6-1 and TRBJ1-2; D may be TRBD1 (6 bases). CDR3 length: 13 amino acids. CDR1 and CDR2 from the germline V gene are MNHNS and SASEGT. V shed 6 bases and J shed 7 bases, with 15 bases lying between them.

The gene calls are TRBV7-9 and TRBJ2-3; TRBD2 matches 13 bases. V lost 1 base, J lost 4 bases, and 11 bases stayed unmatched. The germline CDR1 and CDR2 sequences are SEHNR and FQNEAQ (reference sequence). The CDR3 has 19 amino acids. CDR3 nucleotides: TGTGCCAGCAGCTTAGGGTACACTAGCGGGGGGGCCAATGCAGATACGCAGTATTTT. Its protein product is CASSLGYTSGGANADTQYF.